The sequence of this T cell receptor (beta chain) was determined in a study of shared T cell receptors in the human thymus (dated by TCRdb to the early 2020s). About the full investigation: The study examined how the human thymus generates shared, self-reactive T-cell receptor alpha chains.

Worth noting for this clone: Its specific antigen is unknown. The input lacks base qualities; no much larger clone sits a single base away.

Library construction relied on the immunoSEQ multiplex PCR assay. TCRdb mirrors the immuneACCESS table, restricted to in-frame sequences. Some clones are absent from its copies; in checked studies, under half trace to an unresolved V gene, and the reason for the others is unknown. The table for this sample lists hundreds of thousands of clones; over 75% of them were counted only once. The ten biggest clones cover just under 0.0095% of the sample. The CDR3 numbers 17 residues from cysteine through phenylalanine. The DNA shown is the 51-base CDR3, in frame from base 1. Ends trimmed: V by 4 bases, J by 3 bases; bases unmatched to a gene: 10. As encoded in the germline V gene (reference sequence), CDR1 is SGHNT while CDR2 is YYREEE. These data also featured in a second study, about human thymus T cells. From the second report: The donors were immunologically healthy infants in Finland who had open corrective cardiac surgery for congenital heart defects. Thymus tissue was obtained as surgical resects removed during corrective cardiac surgery. V and J gene segment usage appeared biased in both thymic and peripheral blood repertoires. The related research found that thymic TCR repertoires overlapped highly between unrelated individuals. The study described the TCR alpha and beta repertoires in roughly 8 infant thymus samples and a few matching peripheral blood samples. Donor ages ranged from about 6 to 244 days, and the cohort comprised six male and two female infants. After being mechanically released from the tissue, thymocytes were kept at -70 degrees C in pellets of about 8.5-32 million cells. Genomic DNA was extracted from frozen cell pellets with a QIAsymphony instrument. Using the immunoSEQ multiplex PCR assay, the TCRB and TCRAD loci were amplified from a standardized quantity of quality-controlled genomic DNA. The V(D)J region was spanned by amplicons of a length sufficient to cover the CDR3 and to identify V and J genes. The commercial immunoSEQ service was used to sequence amplicons on an Illumina platform. Primer bias and sequencing errors were corrected using previously described methods, and TCRAD and TCRB definitions followed the IMGT database. The repertoires were analysed using immunoSEQ Analyzer 3.0 and VDJTools for basic statistics, V/J segment usage, diversity estimates, rarefaction and pairwise overlap. Chao1, ChaoE, Efron-Thisted, Shannon and inverse Simpson indices were used to estimate diversity, which was also estimated on datasets down-sampled to the smallest sample. Repertoire overlap was assessed by strict matching of CDR3 nucleotide sequence, V gene and J gene, and clustering was done by Jaccard-based multidimensional scaling. On average, thymus samples gave hundreds of thousands of unique TCRB clonotypes, whereas blood samples gave 80,000 to 85,000.

Material for sequencing was thymocytes. The rearrangement combines TRBV5-4 with TRBJ2-7, with 13 bases aligning to TRBD2. The TCR comes from a boy in the first two years of life with a congenital heart defect. Donor details come from another sample of the same person, matched by shared clones. In nucleotides, the sequence is TGTGCCAGCAGCCTGGGACCGACTAGCGGGGGGTTCTACGAGCAGTACTTC. Its product reads: CASSLGPTSGGFYEQYF. Reference TRBV5-4 and TRBJ2-7 genes cover what lies past the CDR3, so the full variable domain is ETGVTQSPTHLIKTRGQQVTLRCSSQSGHNTVSWYQQALGQGPQFIFQYYREEENGRGNFPPRFSGLQFPNYSSELNVNALELDDSALYLCASSLGPTSGGFYEQYFGPGTRLTVT.